A selection of T cell receptor beta chains follows, all from one sample in a study of blood T cell repertoires in COVID-19. The table came from immunoSEQ multiplex PCR; TCRdb's copy has only in-frame clones and leaves some out. The sample consists of 250,000 to 300,000 clones, about 86% of them appearing once. Material for sequencing was PBMCs or T cells enriched from blood (not recorded which). The source is a man in his fifties or sixties who had recovered from COVID-19. The CDR3 runs from the conserved cysteine through the conserved F or W. A D gene is named only where the DNA matches it firmly. Expanded clones get a size class; other rows say once, few or many, or leave the size out.

J: TRBJ2-2
size: NA
V: TRBV6-5
D: TRBD1
DNA: TGTGCCAGCCTCCAGGGGGCGAACACCGGGGAGCTGTTTTTT
CDR3: CASLQGANTGELFF

J: TRBJ1-1
size: NA
V: TRBV29-1
D: NA
DNA: TGCAGCGTCGGGTCTATGAACACTGAAGCTTTCTTT
CDR3: CSVGSMNTEAFF

J: TRBJ1-3
size: NA
V: TRBV10-3
D: NA
DNA: TGTGCCATCATTGACAGCTCTGGAAACACCATATATTTT
CDR3: CAIIDSSGNTIYF

J: TRBJ2-3
size: NA
V: TRBV14
D: TRBD2
DNA: TGTGCCAGCAGCCAAACGGAGGGAGGCGGGAGGAAGCCAAGCACAGATACGCAGTATTTT
CDR3: CASSQTEGGGRKPSTDTQYF

J: TRBJ2-7
size: NA
V: TRBV6-2/TRBV6-3
D: NA
DNA: TGTGCCAGCAGTTACTACGGGAGTCCCTACGAGCAGTACTTC
CDR3: CASSYYGSPYEQYF

J: TRBJ2-4
size: many
V: TRBV10-3
D: NA
DNA: TGTGCCATCAGTGAGGGAGACAGGCTCAACCTAGCCAAAAACATTCAGTACTTC
CDR3: CAISEGDRLNLAKNIQYF

J: TRBJ1-3
size: NA
V: TRBV5-4
D: TRBD1
DNA: TGTGCCAGCAGCTTGGAAGGGACAGCCAGTGGAAACACCATATATTTT
CDR3: CASSLEGTASGNTIYF

J: TRBJ2-3
size: NA
V: TRBV7-9
D: TRBD2
DNA: TGTGCCAGCAGCCCCCGGGGGGGAACAGATACGCAGTATTTT
CDR3: CASSPRGGTDTQYF

J: TRBJ1-6
size: NA
V: TRBV6-1
D: NA
DNA: TGTGCCAGCAGTGAGGCGGGACTGGGGACTTCACCCCTCCACTTT
CDR3: CASSEAGLGTSPLHF

J: TRBJ2-2
size: NA
V: TRBV19
D: TRBD1
DNA: TGTGCCAGTAGTGGGACAGGGAACACCGGGGAGCTGTTTTTT
CDR3: CASSGTGNTGELFF

J: TRBJ2-1
size: NA
V: TRBV7-3
D: TRBD2
DNA: TGTGCCAGCAGCTCATTAGCGGGAGCGGCCTACAATGAGCAGTTCTTC
CDR3: CASSSLAGAAYNEQFF

J: TRBJ1-5
size: NA
V: TRBV10-1
D: NA
DNA: TGCGCCAGCAGTGGACAATCTAGCAATCAGCCCCAGCATTTT
CDR3: CASSGQSSNQPQHF

J: TRBJ2-3
size: NA
V: TRBV11-2
D: TRBD2
DNA: TGTGCCAGCAGCTTCTCGCTAGCGGGTACCACAGATACGCAGTATTTT
CDR3: CASSFSLAGTTDTQYF

J: TRBJ1-6
size: NA
V: TRBV4-1
D: TRBD1
DNA: TGCGCCAGCAGCAGACAGGGGACCTATAATTCACCCCTCCACTTT
CDR3: CASSRQGTYNSPLHF

J: TRBJ2-7
size: few
V: TRBV5-1
D: TRBD2
DNA: TGCGCCAGCAGCCCCACTAGCGGGAGTCAATACGAGCAGTACTTC
CDR3: CASSPTSGSQYEQYF

J: TRBJ2-1
size: NA
V: TRBV11-3
D: NA
DNA: TGTGCCAGCAGCCTCTCACAGGGATTGTATGAGCAGTTCTTC
CDR3: CASSLSQGLYEQFF

J: TRBJ1-2
size: NA
V: TRBV19
D: NA
DNA: TGTGCCAGTGAATCAGGGGTAGACTATGGCTACACCTTC
CDR3: CASESGVDYGYTF

J: TRBJ1-1
size: NA
V: TRBV24-1
D: TRBD1
DNA: TGTGCCACCAGTGATAAACCCGGGACAGGGATGAACACTGAAGCTTTCTTT
CDR3: CATSDKPGTGMNTEAFF

J: TRBJ2-3
size: NA
V: TRBV27
D: TRBD1
DNA: TGTGCCAGCAGTTTAACCGACCGGGACAGGGAACTTTTT
CDR3: CASSLTDRDRELF

J: TRBJ1-2
size: NA
V: TRBV4-1
D: TRBD1
DNA: TGCGCCAGCAGCCACCCCTCGGGCAGGGGGCTCAGCTATGGCTACACCTTC
CDR3: CASSHPSGRGLSYGYTF

J: TRBJ2-3
size: NA
V: TRBV5-1
D: NA
DNA: TGCGCCAGCAAGTGGTCGGGCACAGATACGCAGTATTTT
CDR3: CASKWSGTDTQYF

J: TRBJ2-5
size: NA
V: TRBV3-1/TRBV3-2
D: NA
DNA: TGTGCCAGCAGCCAAGGTCGAGCGGAGACCCAGTACTTC
CDR3: CASSQGRAETQYF

J: TRBJ2-3
size: once
V: TRBV5-4
D: NA
DNA: TGTGCCAGCAGCTTGAGTCAGGTTGGCACAGATACGCAGTATTTT
CDR3: CASSLSQVGTDTQYF

J: TRBJ1-5
size: NA
V: TRBV28
D: NA
DNA: TGTGCCAGCAGTTTAATAGGCAATCAGCCCCAGCATTTT
CDR3: CASSLIGNQPQHF

J: TRBJ1-6
size: NA
V: TRBV9
D: NA
DNA: TGTGCCAGCAGCGTAGCTGTGCAGAAGTCACCCCTCCACTTT
CDR3: CASSVAVQKSPLHF